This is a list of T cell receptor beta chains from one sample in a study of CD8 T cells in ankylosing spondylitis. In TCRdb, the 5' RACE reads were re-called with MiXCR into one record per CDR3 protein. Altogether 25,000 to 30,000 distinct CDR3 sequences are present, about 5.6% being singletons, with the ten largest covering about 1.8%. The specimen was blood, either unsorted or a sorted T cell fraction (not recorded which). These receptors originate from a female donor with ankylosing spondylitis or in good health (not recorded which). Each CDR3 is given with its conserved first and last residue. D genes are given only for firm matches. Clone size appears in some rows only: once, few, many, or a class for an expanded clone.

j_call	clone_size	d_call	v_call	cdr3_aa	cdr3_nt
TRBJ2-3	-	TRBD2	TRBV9	CASSAAGERDTDTQYF	TGTGCCAGCAGCGCAGCGGGAGAACGGGACACAGATACGCAGTATTTT
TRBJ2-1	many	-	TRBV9	CASSVQTSYNEQFF	TGTGCCAGCAGCGTACAGACTAGTTACAATGAGCAGTTCTTC
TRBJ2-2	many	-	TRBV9	CASSAGTTNTGELFF	TGTGCCAGCAGCGCCGGGACAACGAACACCGGGGAGCTGTTTTTT
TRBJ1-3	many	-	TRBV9	CASSAATSGNTIYF	TGTGCCAGCAGCGCAGCGACCTCTGGAAACACCATATATTTT
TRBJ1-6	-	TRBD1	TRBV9	CASSADRASPLHF	TGTGCCAGCAGCGCCGACAGGGCTTCACCCCTCCACTTT
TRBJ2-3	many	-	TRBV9	CASSVDFGGGTDTQYF	TGTGCCAGCAGCGTAGACTTTGGCGGGGGCACAGATACGCAGTATTTT
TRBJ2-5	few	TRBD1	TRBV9	CASSARRGRGQETQYF	TGTGCCAGCAGCGCACGCAGGGGGCGAGGGCAAGAGACCCAGTACTTC
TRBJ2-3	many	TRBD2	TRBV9	CASSVPLGGGPRTDTQYF	TGTGCCAGCAGCGTTCCTCTTGGCGGGGGGCCGAGGACAGATACGCAGTATTTT
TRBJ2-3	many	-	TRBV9	CASSVGLDPSTDTQYF	TGTGCCAGCAGCGTAGGGCTCGACCCTAGCACAGATACGCAGTATTTT
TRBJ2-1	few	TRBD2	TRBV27	CASSGLAGGVSYNEQFF	TGTGCCAGCAGTGGACTAGCGGGAGGGGTATCCTACAATGAGCAGTTCTTC
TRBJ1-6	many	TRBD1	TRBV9	CASSVEDRGTGMGNSPLHF	TGTGCCAGCAGCGTAGAGGACAGAGGGACAGGGATGGGTAATTCACCCCTCCACTTT
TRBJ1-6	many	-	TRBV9	CASSTSNLNSPLHF	TGTGCCAGCAGCACCAGTAACCTTAATTCACCCCTCCACTTT
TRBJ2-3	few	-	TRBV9	CASSVGGRPATDTQYF	TGTGCCAGCAGCGTAGGTGGTCGGCCGGCCACAGATACGCAGTATTTT
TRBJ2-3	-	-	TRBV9	CASSVSPGLLEGLDTQYF	TGTGCCAGCAGCGTTAGCCCGGGACTTCTCGAGGGGTTAGATACGCAGTATTTT
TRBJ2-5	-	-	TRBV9	CASSSGGVETQYF	TGTGCCAGCAGCTCGGGCGGGGTGGAGACCCAGTACTTC
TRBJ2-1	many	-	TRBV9	CASSVGLLSSYNEQFF	TGTGCCAGCAGCGTCGGACTCTTGAGCTCCTACAATGAGCAGTTCTTC
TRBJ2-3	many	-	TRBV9	CASSGRAFGPDTQYF	TGTGCCAGCAGCGGCAGGGCTTTTGGTCCAGATACGCAGTATTTT
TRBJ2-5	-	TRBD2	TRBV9	CASSELAGGSPKETQYF	TGTGCCAGCAGCGAGTTAGCGGGGGGCTCTCCGAAAGAGACCCAGTACTTC
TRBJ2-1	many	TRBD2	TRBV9	CASSVARLAGGWEQFF	TGTGCCAGCAGCGTAGCAAGACTAGCGGGAGGGTGGGAGCAGTTCTTC
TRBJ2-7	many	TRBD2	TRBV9	CASSVESGTAGVSYEQYF	TGTGCCAGCAGCGTAGAGTCCGGCACAGCGGGAGTTTCCTACGAGCAGTACTTC
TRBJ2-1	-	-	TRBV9	CASRGNNEQFF	TGTGCCAGCAGAGGAAACAATGAGCAGTTCTTC
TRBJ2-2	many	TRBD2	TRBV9	CASSVRLAGPGELFF	TGTGCCAGCAGCGTGAGGCTAGCGGGGCCCGGAGAGCTGTTTTTT
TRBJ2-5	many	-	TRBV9	CASSVIGGTPQETQYF	TGTGCCAGCAGCGTAATTGGCGGGACGCCCCAAGAGACCCAGTACTTC
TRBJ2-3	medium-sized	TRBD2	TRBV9	CASSVQLAGNTDTQYF	TGTGCCAGCAGCGTCCAGCTAGCGGGGAACACAGATACGCAGTATTTT
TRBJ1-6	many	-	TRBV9	CASSVGGGSSSYNSPLHF	TGTGCCAGCAGCGTAGGCGGGGGTTCCAGCTCCTATAATTCACCCCTCCACTTT
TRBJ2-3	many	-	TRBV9	CASSPRGGTDTQYF	TGTGCCAGCAGCCCCCGGGGCGGCACAGATACGCAGTATTTT
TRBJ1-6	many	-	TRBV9	CASSVEQYNSPLHF	TGTGCCAGCAGCGTAGAACAGTATAATTCACCCCTCCACTTT
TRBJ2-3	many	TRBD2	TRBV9	CASSPFSGGTPSTDTQYF	TGTGCCAGCAGCCCCTTTTCGGGAGGGACACCAAGCACAGATACGCAGTATTTT
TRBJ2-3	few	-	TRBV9	CASSVDTYTQYF	TGTGCCAGCAGCGTAGATACGTATACGCAGTATTTT
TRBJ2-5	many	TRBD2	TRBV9	CASSGGLAEETQYF	TGTGCCAGCAGCGGGGGACTAGCGGAAGAGACCCAGTACTTC
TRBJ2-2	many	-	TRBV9	CASSVAYRNTGELFF	TGTGCCAGCAGCGTAGCATACAGGAACACCGGGGAGCTTTTTTTT
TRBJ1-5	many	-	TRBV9	CASSVSPSPRDQPQHF	TGTGCCAGCAGCGTAAGTCCATCGCCGAGGGATCAGCCCCAGCATTTT
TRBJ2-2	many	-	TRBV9	CASSAIGSGELFF	TGTGCCAGCAGCGCAATTGGATCCGGGGAGCTGTTTTTT
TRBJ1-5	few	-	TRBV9	CASSAGARNQPQHF	TGTGCCAGCAGCGCGGGGGCGCGAAATCAGCCCCAGCATTTT